This T cell receptor (beta chain) was captured in a study of CXCR3-negative and CXCR3-positive naive CD8 T cells. Turning to the study itself: Per-library TRB read counts averaged about 1.5 +/- 0.3 million, adding up to around 140 million in total. Broader study findings: More hydrophobic TRB CDR3s occurred in CXCR3-positive than in CXCR3-negative naive cells.

Via 5' RACE with UMI labels, TRB cDNA libraries were prepared. TCRdb reprocessed the 5' RACE reads and stores each CDR3 protein as one record, lacking DNA. The table lists 110,000 or so distinct CDR3 sequences, with approximately 0.38% in the top ten. The CDR3 totals 14 residues. Germline V lookup: CDR1 SQVTM, CDR2 ANQGSEA. As for this clonotype: What it recognizes is unknown.

Among CD8+ T cells, naive ones were CD45RO-CCR7+CD27+CD95-. The chain recombines TRBV29-1 with TRBJ2-7; checking the TCRdb D call of TRBD2 is not possible without DNA. Sequencing was done on a sample of naive CXCR3+ CD8+ T cells from blood. The subset: CD45RO-CCR7+CD27+CD95- naive CD8+ T cells expressing CXCR3 (TNR3+). The clonotype was recovered from a human donor in good health. Some clones in this sample may be carry-over from other donors' samples. The chain's CDR3 is CSVTLAGGTYEQYF.